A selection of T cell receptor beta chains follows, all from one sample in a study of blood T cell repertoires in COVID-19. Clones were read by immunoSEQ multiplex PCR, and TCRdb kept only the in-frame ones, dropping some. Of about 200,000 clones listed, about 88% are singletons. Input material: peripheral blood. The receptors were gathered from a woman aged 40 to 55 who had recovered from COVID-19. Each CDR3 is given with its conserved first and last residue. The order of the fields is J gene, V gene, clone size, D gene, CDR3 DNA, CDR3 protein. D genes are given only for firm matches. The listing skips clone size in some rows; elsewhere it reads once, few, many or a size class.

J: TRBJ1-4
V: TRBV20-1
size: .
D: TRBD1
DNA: TGCAGTGCGAGTCATCGACAGGGAGTTTTGGATGAAAAACTGTTTTTT
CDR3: CSASHRQGVLDEKLFF

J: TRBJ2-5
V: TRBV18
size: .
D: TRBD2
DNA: TGTGCCAGCTCACGACTAGCGGGAGTAGGGGAGACCCAGTACTTC
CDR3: CASSRLAGVGETQYF

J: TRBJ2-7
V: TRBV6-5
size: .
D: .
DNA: TGTGCCAGCAGTTACTCGTTCAGGGCAGCCTACGAGCAGTACTTC
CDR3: CASSYSFRAAYEQYF

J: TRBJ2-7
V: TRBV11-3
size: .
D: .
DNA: TGTGCCAGCAGCTTAGATCGGGGCTACGAGCAGTACTTC
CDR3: CASSLDRGYEQYF

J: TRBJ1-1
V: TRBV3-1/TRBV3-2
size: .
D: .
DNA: TGTGCCAGCAGCCAAGATTTTATGAACACTGAAGCTTTCTTT
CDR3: CASSQDFMNTEAFF

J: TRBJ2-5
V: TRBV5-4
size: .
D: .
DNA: TGTGCCAGCAGCTTGGATGCTAGCTATGAGACCCAGTACTTC
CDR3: CASSLDASYETQYF

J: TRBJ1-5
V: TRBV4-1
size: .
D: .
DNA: TGCGCCAGCAGCCAAGGGTACAGGCTAGGCGCTAATCAGCCCCAGCATTTT
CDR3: CASSQGYRLGANQPQHF

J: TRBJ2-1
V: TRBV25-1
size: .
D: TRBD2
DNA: TGTGCCAGCAGTGTGGCTAGCGGGAGATCCCAGTTCTTC
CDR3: CASSVASGRSQFF

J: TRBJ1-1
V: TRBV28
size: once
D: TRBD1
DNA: TGTGCCAGCGGGACAGGGAGATTGAACACTGAAGCTTTCTTT
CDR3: CASGTGRLNTEAFF

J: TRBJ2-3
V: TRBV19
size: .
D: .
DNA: TGTGCCAGTAGTATCGTCGGTCGGGGTTTCACAGATACGCAGTATTTT
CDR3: CASSIVGRGFTDTQYF

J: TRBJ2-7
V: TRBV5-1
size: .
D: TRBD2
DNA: TGCGCCAGCAGCTTCGGGACTATCACCTACGAGCAGTACTTC
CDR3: CASSFGTITYEQYF

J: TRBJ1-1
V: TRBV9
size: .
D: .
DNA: TGTGCCAGCAGCGTTGGACTCCACGACACTGAAGCTTTCTTT
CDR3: CASSVGLHDTEAFF

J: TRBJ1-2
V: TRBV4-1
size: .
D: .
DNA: TGCGCCAGCAGCCAAGACAGTAACTATGGCTACACCTTC
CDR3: CASSQDSNYGYTF

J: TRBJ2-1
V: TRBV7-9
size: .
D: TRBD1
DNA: TGTGCCAGCAGCTCACGCGGACAGGGAAACATCATTCAGGAGCAGTTCTTC
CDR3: CASSSRGQGNIIQEQFF

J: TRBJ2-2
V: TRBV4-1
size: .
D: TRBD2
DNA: TGCGCCAGCAGCCAAGAAGCTAGCGGATACGCGAACACCGGGGAGCTGTTTTTT
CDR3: CASSQEASGYANTGELFF

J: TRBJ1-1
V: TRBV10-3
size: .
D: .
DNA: TGTGCCATCAGTTTCGGGCAGGGTTCCACTGAAGCTTTCTTT
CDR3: CAISFGQGSTEAFF

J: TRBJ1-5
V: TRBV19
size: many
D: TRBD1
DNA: TGTGCCAGTAGTATGGGACAGAGCAATCAGCCCCAGCATTTT
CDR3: CASSMGQSNQPQHF

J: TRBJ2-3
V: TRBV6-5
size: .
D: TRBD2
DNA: TGTGCCAGCAGGCCCGGGTGGGGGGGTGAAGATACGCAGTATTTT
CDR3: CASRPGWGGEDTQYF

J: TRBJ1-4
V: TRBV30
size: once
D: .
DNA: TGTGCCTGGACCCCGGGAGTTGCAACTAATGAAAAACTGTTTTTT
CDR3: CAWTPGVATNEKLFF

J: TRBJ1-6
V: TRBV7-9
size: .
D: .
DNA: TGTGCCAGCAGCCACAGGACAGTAAATTCACCCCTCCACTTT
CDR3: CASSHRTVNSPLHF

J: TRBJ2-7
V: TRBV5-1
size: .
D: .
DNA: TGCGCCAGCAGCTTGGGGACAGTATTGTACGAGCAGTACTTC
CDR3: CASSLGTVLYEQYF

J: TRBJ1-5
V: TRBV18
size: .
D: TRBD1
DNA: TGTGCCAGCTCAACAGGGGGCGCGGAGCAGCCCCAGCATTTT
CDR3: CASSTGGAEQPQHF

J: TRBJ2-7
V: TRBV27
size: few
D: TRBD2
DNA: TGTGCCAGCAGCCTGGGACTAGCGGGAGGCGACTACGAGCAGTACTTC
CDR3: CASSLGLAGGDYEQYF

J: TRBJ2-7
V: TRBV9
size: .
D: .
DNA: TGTGCCAGCAGCCCCCAAGGAGGGTTGAGGGAGCAGTACTTC
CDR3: CASSPQGGLREQYF

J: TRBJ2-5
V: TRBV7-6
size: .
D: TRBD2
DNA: TGTGCCAGCAGCTTAGCGAGTAGCGGGGCGCGCGAGACCCAGTACTTC
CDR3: CASSLASSGARETQYF

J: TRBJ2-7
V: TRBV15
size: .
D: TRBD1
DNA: TGTGCCACCAGCAGAGGTACAGGGGTCAACGAGCAGTACTTC
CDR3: CATSRGTGVNEQYF

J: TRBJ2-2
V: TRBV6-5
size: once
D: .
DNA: TGTGCCAGCACGGGCGGGGAGCTGTTTTTT
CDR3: CASTGGELFF

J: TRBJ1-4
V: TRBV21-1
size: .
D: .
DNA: TGTGCCAGCAGCAAAGTTTTGACAGGGTGTGAAAAACTGTTTTTT
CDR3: CASSKVLTGCEKLFF

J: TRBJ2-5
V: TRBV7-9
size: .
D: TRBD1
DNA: TGTGCCAGCAGCTTAGCAGGACAGGGGTGGCAAGAGACCCAGTACTTC
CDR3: CASSLAGQGWQETQYF

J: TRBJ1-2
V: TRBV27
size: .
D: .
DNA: TGTGCCAGCAGTTTTCGGGGAGGGTATGGCTACACCTTC
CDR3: CASSFRGGYGYTF

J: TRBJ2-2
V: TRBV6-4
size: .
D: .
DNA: TGTGCCAGCAGTTTTACGAACACCGGGGAGCTGTTTTTT
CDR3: CASSFTNTGELFF